This T cell receptor beta chain was observed in a study of T cell responses to AZD1222 COVID-19 vaccine. TCRdb keeps only in-frame clones here, not all; method: immunoSEQ multiplex PCR. The sample includes tens of thousands of clones, more than 70% of them seen just once. General observations from the study: Sampled repertoires all dated from after the peak T cell response. It was only a handful of AZD1222 recipients who were seropositive at baseline. Increases in Spike-specific TCR breadth and depth were seen after two AZD1222 doses. White British donors predominated, females outnumbered males, and clonal diversity was possibly underestimated.

A note on this clone: What it binds is not known.

V was trimmed by 0 bases and J by 1 base, leaving 6 bases between them. Germline lookup yields CDR1 SGHTA and CDR2 FQGNSA. CDR3 length equals 14 residues. The receptor's source is an adult in good health. The sequences come from peripheral blood, collected on day 0 of AZD1222 vaccination. The genes are TRBV7-2 and TRBJ2-5, with D unresolved. CDR3 amino acids: CASSLAGSQETQYF. CDR3 coding DNA: TGTGCCAGCAGCTTAGCGGGCTCCCAAGAGACCCAGTACTTC.